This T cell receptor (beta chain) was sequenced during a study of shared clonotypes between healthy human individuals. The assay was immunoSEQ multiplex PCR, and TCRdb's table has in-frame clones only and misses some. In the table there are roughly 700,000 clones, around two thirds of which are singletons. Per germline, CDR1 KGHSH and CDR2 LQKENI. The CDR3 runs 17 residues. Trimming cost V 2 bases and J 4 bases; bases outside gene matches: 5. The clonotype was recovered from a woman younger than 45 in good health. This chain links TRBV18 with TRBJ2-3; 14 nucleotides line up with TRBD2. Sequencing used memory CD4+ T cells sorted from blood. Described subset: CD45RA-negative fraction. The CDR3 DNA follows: TGTGCCAGCTCACCAAAAGGGACTAGCGGGAGACCAGATACGCAGTATTTT. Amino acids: CASSPKGTSGRPDTQYF.